These 24 T cell receptor beta chains came from one sample sequenced in a study of OX40 agonist ivuxolimab in advanced cancers. Library prep was done by the immunoSEQ multiplex PCR assay. Entries here come from immuneACCESS through TCRdb and include only in-frame sequences with V and J called. Some clones fail to appear in such tables; in the studies checked, an unresolved V gene covers under half of the shortfall, and the cause of the remainder is unknown. The sample table contains roughly 61,000 clones; only one count was recorded for about nine tenths of them. Clones ranked in the top ten supply about 19% of the sample. The source material was CD4+ or CD8+ T cells sorted from blood, sampled in a trial of the OX40 agonist ivuxolimab. The source of these receptors is an adult with an advanced solid tumor such as melanoma, head and neck, liver or kidney cancer.

This chain's CDR3 is CASSPKITGELGKTQYF. As DNA, the CDR3 is TGTGCCAGCAGCCCCAAAATTACAGGGGAACTCGGAAAGACCCAGTACTTC. This chain links TRBV7-9 with TRBJ2-5; 7 bases align to TRBD1. Germline V CDR1 and CDR2: SEHNR, FQNEAQ (reference sequence). The CDR3 contains 17 residues. The V segment lost 5 bases and the J segment 6 bases; nucleotides outside the gene matches: 18. Full variable domain (missing parts from reference TRBV7-9 and TRBJ2-5): DTGVSQNPRHKITKRGQNVTFRCDPISEHNRLYWYRQTLGQGPEFLTYFQNEAQLEKSRLLSDRFSAERPKGSFSTLEIQRTEQGDSAMYLCASSPKITGELGKTQYFGPGTRLLVL.

The genes are TRBV6-5 and TRBJ2-7, with TRBD2 matching over 12 bases. Germline trimming cut 6 bases from V and 4 bases from J; bases unmatched to any gene: 7. This CDR3 region has 15 residues. Germline CDR1 and CDR2: MNHEY and SVGAGI. The CDR3 nucleotides are TGTGCCAGCAGGCCTCTAGCGGGGGGGAATTACGAGCAGTACTTC. Amino acids: CASRPLAGGNYEQYF.

This chain uses TRBV27 with TRBJ2-7, with D unresolved. The CDR3 runs 11 residues. Germline CDR1 and CDR2: MNHEY and SMNVEV (reference sequence). The V and J ends lost 6 bases and 7 bases respectively, with 10 bases between them. The CDR3 sequence is CASSLRQEQYF. The CDR3 DNA reads TGTGCCAGCAGCCTAAGGCAAGAGCAGTACTTC.

The chain is built from TRBV7-9 and TRBJ2-5; 7 bases agree with TRBD2. J lost 4 bases, V lost 0 bases, and 2 bases had no gene match. The CDR3 totals 14 residues. CDR1 and CDR2 from the germline V gene are SEHNR and FQNEAQ (reference sequence). The CDR3 loop is CASSLAGGIETQYF. The CDR3 DNA sequence: TGTGCCAGCAGCTTAGCCGGGGGGATAGAGACCCAGTACTTC. The variable domain in full, with the rest retrieved from reference TRBV7-9 and TRBJ2-5, is DTGVSQNPRHKITKRGQNVTFRCDPISEHNRLYWYRQTLGQGPEFLTYFQNEAQLEKSRLLSDRFSAERPKGSFSTLEIQRTEQGDSAMYLCASSLAGGIETQYFGPGTRLLVL.

In DNA form, the CDR3 reads TGTGCCAGCAGCTCAGGGGTGGGTGAAGCTTTCTTT. Amino acid sequence: CASSSGVGEAFF. The chain carries TRBV7-9 and TRBJ1-1, with D perhaps matching TRBD1 (6 bases). The CDR3 length is 12 residues. V was pared by 4 bases and J by 7 bases, with 10 bases between. Germline V gene data show CDR1 as SEHNR and CDR2 as FQNEAQ (reference sequence).

The gene calls are TRBV5-6 and TRBJ1-6, with D uncertain. V gave up 0 bases and J gave up 10 bases, with 8 bases separating them. The CDR3 is 13 residues long. Germline V gene lookup returns CDR1 SGHDT and CDR2 YYEEEE. CDR3 amino acids: CASSLGNRSPLHF. CDR3 DNA sequence: TGTGCCAGCAGCTTGGGCAACCGCTCACCCCTCCACTTT.

The chain has TRBV7-9 and TRBJ1-5, with D unclear. The V and J ends lost 2 bases and 5 bases respectively, with 4 bases between them. Germline-derived CDR1 and CDR2 are SEHNR and FQNEAQ (reference sequence). This CDR3 has 12 residues. CDR3 region: CASSLRDQPQHF. CDR3 sequence (DNA): TGTGCCAGCAGCTTACGAGATCAGCCCCAGCATTTT.

The chain combines TRBV2 with TRBJ2-1, with D possibly called TRBD1 or TRBD2 (6 bases each). V was cut by 4 bases and J by 5 bases, with 24 bases left in between. This CDR3 region has 18 residues. In germline, CDR1 is SNHLY, CDR2 FYNNEI. CDR3: CASSATGLFLGGHNEQFF. The CDR3 DNA is TGTGCCAGCAGTGCCACAGGGTTATTTTTGGGAGGTCACAATGAGCAGTTCTTC.

The rearrangement joins TRBV9 to TRBJ2-7, with 7 bases matching TRBD1. CDR3 size: 16 residues. The germline gives CDR1 SGDLS, CDR2 YYNGEE. Trimming removed 3 bases from V and 0 bases from J; junction bases left unmatched: 9. CDR3: CASSASGQSVSYEQYF. In nucleotides, the CDR3 is TGTGCCAGCAGCGCCTCGGGACAGTCTGTCTCCTACGAGCAGTACTTC. Full variable domain (outside the CDR3, taken from reference TRBV9 and TRBJ2-7): DSGVTQTPKHLITATGQRVTLRCSPRSGDLSVYWYQQSLDQGLQFLIQYYNGEERAKGNILERFSAQQFPDLHSELNLSSLELGDSALYFCASSASGQSVSYEQYFGPGTRLTVT.

The V call is TRBV6-5, the J call TRBJ1-2; D remains unclear. Trimming pared 0 bases from V and 2 bases from J, leaving 10 bases between. Germline V gene lookup returns CDR1 MNHEY and CDR2 SVGAGI. The CDR3 covers 15 residues. CDR3 nucleotides: TGTGCCAGCAGTTACTCGGCCAGAGCCAACTATGGCTACACCTTC. Protein sequence: CASSYSARANYGYTF.

The J gene is TRBJ2-1, the V gene TRBV7-9; a weak D match, TRBD2 (7 bases). CDR3 length: 14 residues. The V gene lost 6 bases and the J gene lost 10 bases, with 19 bases spanning the gap. The V gene's germline CDR1 is SEHNR and CDR2 FQNEAQ (reference sequence). CDR3 residues: CASSRAGASREQFF. The CDR3 DNA reads as TGTGCCAGCAGTAGGGCGGGGGCCTCCAGGGAGCAGTTCTTC.

The chain couples TRBV5-8 to TRBJ2-3; D ambiguous. The germline V gene encodes CDR1 SGHTS and CDR2 YDEGEE. This CDR3 comprises 12 residues. Trimming took off 4 bases at V and 0 bases at J, with 3 bases between the two ends. CDR3 nucleotide sequence: TGTGCCAGCAGCCTCAGCACAGATACGCAGTATTTT. The encoded protein is CASSLSTDTQYF.

The chain carries TRBV11-2 and TRBJ2-7; D possibly corresponds to TRBD2 (5 bases). Germline CDR1 and CDR2: SGHAT and FQNNGV. The germline V and J ends were trimmed by 8 bases and 2 bases, with 10 bases remaining between them. This CDR3 has 12 amino acids. The CDR3 sequence is CASEGRAYEQYF. CDR3 sequence (DNA): TGTGCCAGCGAGGGCAGAGCCTACGAGCAGTACTTC.

The rearrangement uses TRBV6-6 and TRBJ1-4, with D hard to call. CDR1 MNHNY and CDR2 SVGAGI come from the germline V gene (reference sequence). The CDR3 is 15 amino acids. V gave up 5 bases and J gave up 2 bases, with 12 bases separating them. CDR3 protein: CASSHRGDTNEKLFF. The CDR3 DNA reads TGTGCCAGCAGTCATCGCGGAGACACTAATGAAAAACTGTTTTTT.

The rearrangement joins TRBV5-5 to TRBJ2-1; D call uncertain. V was clipped by 4 bases and J by 5 bases, with 10 bases between them. CDR3 length: 13 residues. Germline-derived CDR1 and CDR2 are SGHKS and YYEKEE (reference sequence). This CDR3 reads CASSQSSNNEQFF. DNA for the CDR3: TGTGCCAGCAGCCAATCTTCAAACAATGAGCAGTTCTTC.

This chain links TRBV19 with TRBJ1-4; tentative D call: TRBD1 (5 bases). CDR3 length: 14 residues. Trimming removed 3 bases at V and 8 bases at J, with 13 bases between. CDR1 and CDR2 (germline): LNHDA, SQIVND (reference sequence). This CDR3 reads CASSIWGMEEKLFF. The DNA for the CDR3 is TGTGCCAGTAGTATTTGGGGGATGGAAGAAAAACTGTTTTTT.

The V and J genes are TRBV27 and TRBJ2-3; 10 bases fit TRBD2. Per the germline V gene, CDR1 is MNHEY and CDR2 is SMNVEV (reference sequence). The CDR3 runs to 16 residues. V was pared by 6 bases and J by 10 bases, with 16 bases of the junction left unmatched. The CDR3 DNA is TGTGCCAGCAGACTACTACTAGCGGGGCGAGGATGGGCGCAGTATTTT. Translating gives CASRLLLAGRGWAQYF.

This chain connects TRBV11-2 to TRBJ1-3, with D possibly TRBD1 on 5 matching bases. CDR1 SGHAT and CDR2 FQNNGV come from the germline V gene. The CDR3 runs 14 residues. V was shortened by 4 bases and J by 7 bases, with 14 bases between the two germline ends. The CDR3 DNA reads as TGTGCCAGCAGCTCTCACCAGGGTCCCAACACCATATATTTT. Protein: CASSSHQGPNTIYF.

The chain combines TRBV29-1 with TRBJ2-1; D may be TRBD2 (5 bases). From germline, CDR1 is SQVTM and CDR2 ANQGSEA. Trimming took off 3 bases at V and 3 bases at J, with 12 bases between the two ends. The length of the CDR3 is 14 residues. The CDR3 region has the DNA TGCAGCGTTGAGCCCAGCGGAGTCTACAATGAGCAGTTCTTC. Amino acid sequence: CSVEPSGVYNEQFF.

The CDR3 sequence is CASSRIIGTGPQYF. Here the CDR3 DNA reads TGCGCCAGCAGCCGCATAATAGGGACAGGCCCGCAGTACTTC. The chain combines TRBV4-1 with TRBJ2-7; 8 nucleotides line up with TRBD1. CDR1 MGHRA and CDR2 YSYEKL come from the germline V gene. V lost 4 bases and J lost 9; bases outside the gene matches: 11. The CDR3 spans 14 residues.

V usage is TRBV2 and J usage is TRBJ2-5; either TRBD1 or TRBD2 may fit D (6 bases each). Germline assignment: CDR1 SNHLY and CDR2 FYNNEI. The CDR3 runs 13 residues. Trimming shortened V by 4 bases and J by 11 bases, and 17 bases separated the two germline ends. The chain's CDR3 is CASSGASAGEQYF. In DNA, the CDR3 is TGTGCCAGCAGTGGGGCTAGCGCAGGGGAGCAGTACTTC. The full variable domain, its missing parts supplied by reference TRBV2 and TRBJ2-5, is EPEVTQTPSHQVTQMGQEVILRCVPISNHLYFYWYRQILGQKVEFLVSFYNNEISEKSEIFDDQFSVERPDGSNFTLKIRSTKLEDSAMYFCASSGASAGEQYFGPGTRLLVL.

This rearrangement joins TRBV5-1 to TRBJ1-1; no clear D gene. Trimming took 4 bases from V and 3 from J, leaving 7 bases between them. CDR1 and CDR2 from the germline V gene are SGHRS and YFSETQ. This CDR3 has 12 amino acids. As DNA, the CDR3 is TGCGCCAGCAGCCATGGGGACACTGAAGCTTTCTTT. It is translated as CASSHGDTEAFF.

The genes are TRBV23-1 and TRBJ1-6, with 9 bases matching TRBD1. TRBV23-1 is assigned to the ORF class and has an uncertain function. There are 19 residues in the CDR3. Trimming at V came to 7 bases and at J to 4 bases, leaving 17 bases not matched to a gene. CDR3 region: CASTSHSTGGDRYNSPLHF. Written as DNA, the CDR3 is TGCGCCAGCACTTCGCACTCAACAGGGGGCGATCGGTATAATTCACCCCTCCACTTT.

A note on this clone: Compared with germline, one end of the junction differs, possibly owing to a read error. The chain recombines TRBV10-3 with TRBJ1-3; D is ambiguous. The CDR3 sequence is 16 residues long. The germline V gene has CDR1 ENHRY and CDR2 SYGVKD. The CDR3 region is CASSEARGYSGNTIYF. CDR3 coding DNA: TGTGCCAGCAGTGAAGCACGGGGATACTCTGGAAACACCATATATTTT.